Sequencing of this T cell receptor beta chain was carried out in a study of PD-L1 blockade in urothelial cancer. Study-level background: Atezolizumab therapy began for patients in the mid-2010s, dosed at 1,200 mg intravenously every 3 weeks. Median T cell yield per blood sample was more than 130,000 cells.

What went into each PCR as a spike was synthetic TCR analog templates. Method: immunoSEQ multiplex PCR; TCRdb's copy keeps in-frame clones and lacks some. The table includes about 79,000 clones, around 88% detected once. CDR3 length: 16 residues. Germline CDR1 and CDR2: SGDLS and YYNGEE. J was trimmed by 5 bases and V by 0 bases; bases with no gene match: 9. Indicated time point: pretreatment peripheral blood. The gene calls are TRBV9 and TRBJ2-5; 8 nucleotides line up with TRBD2. The origin of this receptor is a man in his fifties or sixties with urothelial cancer. Here the sequenced sample was PBMCs, taken around atezolizumab (anti-PD-L1) treatment. The CDR3 DNA reads as TGTGCCAGCAGCGTAGGGGACGGGGGGGCCAGGGAGACCCAGTACTTC. Encoded protein: CASSVGDGGARETQYF.